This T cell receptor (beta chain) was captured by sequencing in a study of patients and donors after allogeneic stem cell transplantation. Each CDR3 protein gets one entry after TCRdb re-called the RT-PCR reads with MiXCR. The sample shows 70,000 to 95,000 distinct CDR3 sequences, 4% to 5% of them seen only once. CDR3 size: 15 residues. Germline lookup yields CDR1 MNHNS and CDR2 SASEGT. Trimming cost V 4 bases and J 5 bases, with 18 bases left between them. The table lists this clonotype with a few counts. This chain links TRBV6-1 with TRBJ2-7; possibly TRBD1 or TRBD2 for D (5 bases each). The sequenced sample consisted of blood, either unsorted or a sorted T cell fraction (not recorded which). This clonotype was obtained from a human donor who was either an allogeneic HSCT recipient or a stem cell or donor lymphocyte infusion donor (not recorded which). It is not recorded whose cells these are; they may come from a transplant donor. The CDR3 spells CASSVGGLSSDEQYF. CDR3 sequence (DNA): TGTGCCAGCAGTGTTGGGGGTTTGAGTTCGGACGAGCAGTACTTC.